The sequence of this T cell receptor beta chain was determined in a study of cytomegalovirus exposure and HLA in healthy donors. Study in general: An early data release held 75 million to 100 million unique TCRs from HLA-typed donors. Findings and caveats of the study: The Asian-associated ancestry cluster reportedly had fewer N-insertions than the 666-donor mean in a later analysis. It was reported that the classifier diagnosed cytomegalovirus status with high specificity and sensitivity in both the original and validation cohorts. Specificity for CMV antigens was confirmed in vitro for a few of the CMV-associated chains.

Germline V gene data show CDR1 as LGHNA and CDR2 as YSLEER. The CDR3 is 20 residues long. The V gene lost 0 bases and the J gene lost 2 bases, with 23 bases spanning the gap. Points on this clone: Its antigen is currently unknown.

PCR employed 60 Vbeta and 13 Jbeta primers. Profiling relied on immunoSEQ multiplex PCR, and the TCRdb table lists in-frame clones only, not all of them. The table includes nearly 200,000 clones, 82% detected once. The clonotype was recovered from a boy between 2 and 10 years old in good health and CMV-seronegative. The V gene is TRBV4-3, the J gene TRBJ2-4; D is possibly TRBD2 (7 bases). The specimen was PBMCs. The CDR3 region is CASSQDPFLPGGLTKNIQYF. The CDR3 coding sequence is TGCGCCAGCAGCCAAGATCCCTTTCTTCCGGGGGGCCTGACCAAAAACATTCAGTACTTC.